The sample holds a few counts of the clone carrying this T cell receptor (beta chain). This entry belongs to a study of neoadjuvant anti-PD-1 for oral cavity cancer. Clones were read by immunoSEQ multiplex PCR, and TCRdb kept only the in-frame ones, dropping some. Here the sample spans around 62,000 clones, 65% to 80% being singletons. Per germline, CDR1 MNHNS and CDR2 SASEGT. The CDR3 covers 14 residues. Trimming cost V 1 base and J 4 bases, with 10 bases left between them. The sequenced sample was PBMCs, obtained before nivolumab (anti-PD-1) treatment. The rearrangement links TRBV6-1 to TRBJ2-5; D is uncertain. The TCR comes from a person aged 35 to 85 with oral cavity squamous cell carcinoma. DNA for the CDR3: TGTGCCAGCAGTGAAGGGCCTCGTCGAGAGACCCAGTACTTC. Protein product: CASSEGPRRETQYF.